Sequencing of this T cell receptor beta chain was carried out in a study of shared clonotypes between healthy human individuals. For the study at large: The composition of the donors was two women and a few men aged 18 to 49.

Overall study findings and caveats: Rarefaction revealed incomplete sorted-subset sequencing despite large depth.

Details on this clone: As yet, its antigen is unknown.

The CDR3 runs to 18 residues. V gave up 4 bases and J gave up 0 bases, with 21 bases separating them. Using immunoSEQ multiplex PCR, the repertoire was profiled, and TCRdb retains in-frame clones only, with some absent. The table has roughly 2.4 million clones, around 95% seen once. Specimen: naive CD4+ T cells sorted from blood. Subset described: CD45RA+ positively selected. This clonotype originated in a man aged 18 to 29 in good health. This chain uses TRBV5-3 with TRBJ2-3, with D perhaps given as TRBD1 or TRBD2 (5 bases each). TRBV5-3 counts as an open reading frame of uncertain function. The CDR3 bases are TGTGCCAGAAGCCTGAAATGCCGGGACGATTGTAGCACAGATACGCAGTATTTT. Translated, it gives CARSLKCRDDCSTDTQYF.